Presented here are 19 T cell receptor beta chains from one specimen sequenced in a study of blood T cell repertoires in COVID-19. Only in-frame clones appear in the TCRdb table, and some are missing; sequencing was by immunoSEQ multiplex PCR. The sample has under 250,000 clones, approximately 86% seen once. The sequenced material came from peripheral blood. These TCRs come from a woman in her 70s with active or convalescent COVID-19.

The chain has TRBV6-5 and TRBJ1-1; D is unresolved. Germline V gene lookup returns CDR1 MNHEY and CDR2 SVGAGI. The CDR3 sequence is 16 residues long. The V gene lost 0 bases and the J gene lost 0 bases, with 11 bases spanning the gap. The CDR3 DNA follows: TGTGCCAGCAGTTACTCGTACGGGGAAATGAACACTGAAGCTTTCTTT. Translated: CASSYSYGEMNTEAFF.

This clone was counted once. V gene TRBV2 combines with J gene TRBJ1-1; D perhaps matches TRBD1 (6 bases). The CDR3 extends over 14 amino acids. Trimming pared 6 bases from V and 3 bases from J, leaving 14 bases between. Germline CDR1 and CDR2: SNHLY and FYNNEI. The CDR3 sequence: CASRGTRGYTEAFF. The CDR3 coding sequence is TGTGCCAGCAGGGGGACGAGGGGGTACACTGAAGCTTTCTTT.

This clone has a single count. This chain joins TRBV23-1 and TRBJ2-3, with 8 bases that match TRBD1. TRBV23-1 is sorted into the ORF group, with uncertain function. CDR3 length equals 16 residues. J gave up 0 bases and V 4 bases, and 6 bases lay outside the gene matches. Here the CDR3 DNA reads TGCGCCAGCAGTCCCGGGACAGGCTGTAGCACAGATACGCAGTATTTT. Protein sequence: CASSPGTGCSTDTQYF.

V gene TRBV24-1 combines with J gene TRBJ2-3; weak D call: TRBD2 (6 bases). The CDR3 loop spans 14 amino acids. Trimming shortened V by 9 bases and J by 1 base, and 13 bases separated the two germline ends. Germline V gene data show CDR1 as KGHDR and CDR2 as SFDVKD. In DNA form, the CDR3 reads TGTGCCACCCGAGGAGGGGAGGGCACAGATACGCAGTATTTT. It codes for CATRGGEGTDTQYF.

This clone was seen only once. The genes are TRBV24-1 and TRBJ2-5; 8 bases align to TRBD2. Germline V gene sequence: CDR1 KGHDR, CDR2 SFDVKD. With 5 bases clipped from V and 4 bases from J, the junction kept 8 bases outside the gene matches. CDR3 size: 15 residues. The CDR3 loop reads CATSGGHRGGETQYF. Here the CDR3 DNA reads TGTGCCACCAGTGGAGGACACCGGGGGGGAGAGACCCAGTACTTC.

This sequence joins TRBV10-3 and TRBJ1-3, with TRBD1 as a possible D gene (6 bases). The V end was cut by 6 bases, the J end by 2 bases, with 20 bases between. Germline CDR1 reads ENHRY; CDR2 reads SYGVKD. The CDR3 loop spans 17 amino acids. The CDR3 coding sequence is TGTGCCATCAGCGCCCAGGGGCAAAGGATAGCTGGAAACACCATATATTTT. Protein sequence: CAISAQGQRIAGNTIYF.

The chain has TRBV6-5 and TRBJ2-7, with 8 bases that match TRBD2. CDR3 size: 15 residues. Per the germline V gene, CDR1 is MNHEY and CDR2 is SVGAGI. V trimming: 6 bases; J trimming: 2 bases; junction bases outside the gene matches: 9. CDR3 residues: CASSLGGGSAYEQYF. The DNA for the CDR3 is TGTGCCAGCAGCCTCGGGGGGGGTAGTGCCTACGAGCAGTACTTC.

CDR3 DNA: TGTGCCAGCAGCCCCAGAGAGTGGACAGGTCGCGCTTTCTTT. Protein: CASSPREWTGRAFF. The rearrangement links TRBV27 to TRBJ1-1; 7 nucleotides match TRBD1. The ends lost 6 bases at V and 11 bases at J; junction bases unmatched: 15. The CDR3 runs to 14 residues. Germline-derived CDR1 and CDR2 are MNHEY and SMNVEV (reference sequence).

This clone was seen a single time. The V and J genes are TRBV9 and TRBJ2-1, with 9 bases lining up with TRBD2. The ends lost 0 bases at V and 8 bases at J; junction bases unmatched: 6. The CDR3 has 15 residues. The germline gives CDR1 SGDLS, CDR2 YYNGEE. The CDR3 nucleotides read TGTGCCAGCAGCGTAGAGGCTAGCGGGGATTATGAGCAGTTCTTC. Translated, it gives CASSVEASGDYEQFF.

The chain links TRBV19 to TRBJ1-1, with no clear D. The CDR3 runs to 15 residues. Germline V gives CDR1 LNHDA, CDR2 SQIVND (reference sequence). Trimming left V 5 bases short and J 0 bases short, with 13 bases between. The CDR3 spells CASSSDSALNTEAFF. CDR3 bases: TGTGCCAGTAGTTCCGACTCAGCGTTGAACACTGAAGCTTTCTTT.

This CDR3 reads CASSQETGEGYTF. In nucleotides, the CDR3 is TGCGCCAGCAGCCAAGAGACGGGGGAAGGCTACACCTTC. The chain carries TRBV4-3 and TRBJ1-2, with a possible D match to TRBD1 (5 bases). Germline V gives CDR1 LGHNA, CDR2 YSLEER. Trimming shortened V by 0 bases and J by 8 bases, and 10 bases separated the two germline ends. This CDR3 has 13 residues.

CDR3 protein: CASNEIGMNTEAFF. Here the CDR3 DNA reads TGTGCCAGCAACGAAATCGGGATGAACACTGAAGCTTTCTTT. The chain joins TRBV7-9 to TRBJ1-1; D gene ambiguous. The germline V and J ends were trimmed by 7 bases and 0 bases, with 12 bases remaining between them. Per the germline V gene, CDR1 is SEHNR and CDR2 is FQNEAQ (reference sequence). CDR3 size: 14 residues.

The CDR3 reads CASSLQGADTTSSYNEQFF. The CDR3 bases are TGTGCCAGCAGCTTGCAGGGGGCCGATACAACGAGCTCCTACAATGAGCAGTTCTTC. The rearrangement uses TRBV7-2 and TRBJ2-1; TRBD1 agrees at 8 bases. Trimming at V came to 3 bases and at J to 0 bases, leaving 13 bases not matched to a gene. The CDR3 runs to 19 residues. Germline lookup yields CDR1 SGHTA and CDR2 FQGNSA.

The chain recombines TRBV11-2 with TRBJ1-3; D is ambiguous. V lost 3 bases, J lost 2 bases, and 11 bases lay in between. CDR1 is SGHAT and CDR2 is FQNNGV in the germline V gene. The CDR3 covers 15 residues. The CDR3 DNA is TGTGCCAGCAGCTTTGCTCGTGCAGCTGGAAACACCATATATTTT. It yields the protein CASSFARAAGNTIYF. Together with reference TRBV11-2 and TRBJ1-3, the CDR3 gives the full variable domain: EAGVAQSPRYKIIEKRQSVAFWCNPISGHATLYWYQQILGQGPKLLIQFQNNGVVDDSQLPKDRFSAERLKGVDSTLKIQPAKLEDSAVYLCASSFARAAGNTIYFGEGSWLTVV.

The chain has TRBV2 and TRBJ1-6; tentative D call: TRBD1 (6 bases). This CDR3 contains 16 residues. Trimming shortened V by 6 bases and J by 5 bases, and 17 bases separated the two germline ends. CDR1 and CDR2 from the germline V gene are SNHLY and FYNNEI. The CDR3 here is CASRDGGRPNNSPLHF. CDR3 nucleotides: TGTGCCAGCAGGGACGGGGGGCGCCCCAATAATTCACCCCTCCACTTT.

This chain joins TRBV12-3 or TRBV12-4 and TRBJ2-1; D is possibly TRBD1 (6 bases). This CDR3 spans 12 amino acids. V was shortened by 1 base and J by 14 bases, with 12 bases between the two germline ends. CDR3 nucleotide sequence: TGTGCCAGCAGTTTAGATAAAGGACAGAAGTTCTTC. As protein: CASSLDKGQKFF.

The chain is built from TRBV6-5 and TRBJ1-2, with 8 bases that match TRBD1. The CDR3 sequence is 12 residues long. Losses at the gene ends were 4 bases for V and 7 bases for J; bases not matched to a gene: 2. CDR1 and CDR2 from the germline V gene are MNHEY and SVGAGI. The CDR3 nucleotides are TGTGCCAGCAGTTCAGGGGGCTTTGGCTACACCTTC. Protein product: CASSSGGFGYTF.

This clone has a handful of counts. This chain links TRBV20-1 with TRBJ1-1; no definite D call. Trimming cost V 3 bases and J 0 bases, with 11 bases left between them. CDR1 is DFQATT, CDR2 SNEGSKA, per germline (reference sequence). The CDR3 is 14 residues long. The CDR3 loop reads CSASPRLLNTEAFF. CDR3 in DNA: TGCAGTGCTAGTCCGAGACTCTTGAACACTGAAGCTTTCTTT.

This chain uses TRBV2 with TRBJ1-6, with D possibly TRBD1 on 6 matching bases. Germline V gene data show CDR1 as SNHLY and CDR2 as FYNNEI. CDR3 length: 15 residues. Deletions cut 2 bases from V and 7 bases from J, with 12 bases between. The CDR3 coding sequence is TGTGCCAGCAGTGAAAGGACACAGGGCAATTCACCCCTCCACTTT. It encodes CASSERTQGNSPLHF.